One and the same sample provided the 9 T cell receptor beta chains below, sequenced in a study of brain T cells in children with intractable seizures. The table came from immunoSEQ multiplex PCR; TCRdb's copy has only in-frame clones and leaves some out. The repertoire includes tens of thousands of clones, roughly 89% of them detected once, and approximately 25% sits in the top ten. The source was peripheral blood, collected at surgery. The receptors here all came from a girl aged 2-15 years with Rasmussen encephalitis and intractable seizures.

The rearrangement links TRBV5-4 to TRBJ2-1, with unresolved D. CDR3 length: 14 residues. The V end lost 0 bases, the J end lost 4 bases, and 8 bases lay between the germline ends. The V gene's germline CDR1 is SGHNT and CDR2 YYREEE (reference sequence). This CDR3 reads CASSLDSRYNEQFF. CDR3 nucleotides: TGTGCCAGCAGCTTGGATAGCCGTTACAATGAGCAGTTCTTC.

This chain connects TRBV2 to TRBJ1-2; 11 positions agree with TRBD1. The junction had 9 bases not matched to a gene; V was cut back by 7 bases and J by 8 bases. Germline V lookup: CDR1 SNHLY, CDR2 FYNNEI. The CDR3 extends over 14 amino acids. CDR3 DNA: TGTGCCAGCATCTCCGGGACAGGGGGAAACGGCTACACCTTC. Translating gives CASISGTGGNGYTF.

The V gene is TRBV6-6, the J gene TRBJ2-1; 13 bases fit TRBD2. CDR3 size: 18 residues. Germline trimming cut 5 bases from V and 2 bases from J; bases unmatched to any gene: 9. Germline V lookup: CDR1 MNHNY, CDR2 SVGAGI (reference sequence). CDR3 bases: TGTGCCAGCAGTCTCTATCGGACTAGCGGGAGCACCTACAATGAGCAGTTCTTC. Translation gives CASSLYRTSGSTYNEQFF.

As regards this clone: The sample contains more than one DNA sequence encoding this CDR3. V usage is TRBV7-9 and J usage is TRBJ1-2, with 8 bases identical to TRBD1. V lost 5 bases, J lost 4 bases, and 3 bases stayed unmatched. Germline-derived CDR1 and CDR2 are SEHNR and FQNEAQ (reference sequence). The length of the CDR3 is 13 residues. CDR3 in DNA: TGTGCCAGCAGCCCTGGACAGGGCTATGGCTACACCTTC. This sequence encodes CASSPGQGYGYTF.

This chain connects TRBV18 to TRBJ1-1, with a possible D match to TRBD1 (5 bases). The V gene's germline CDR1 is KGHSH and CDR2 LQKENI. The CDR3 is 14 residues long. Trimming took 2 bases from V and 4 from J, leaving 11 bases between them. The CDR3 DNA is TGTGCCAGCTCACCAGACAGTTCCTCCACTGAAGCTTTCTTT. Its translation: CASSPDSSSTEAFF.

The chain joins TRBV2 to TRBJ1-4, with 7 bases fitting TRBD1. With V trimmed by 7 bases and J by 5 bases, 7 bases remained unmatched. Germline CDR1 reads SNHLY; CDR2 reads FYNNEI. The CDR3 spans 14 residues. For the CDR3, the DNA is TGTGCCAGCACTCGACAGGGCCCCAATGAAAAACTGTTTTTT. It translates to CASTRQGPNEKLFF.

The V gene is TRBV6-5, the J gene TRBJ1-1; D unresolved. The CDR3 is made up of 12 amino acids. Germline-derived CDR1 and CDR2 are MNHEY and SVGAGI. V was clipped by 6 bases and J by 3 bases, with 8 bases between them. CDR3 DNA: TGTGCCAGCAGAAGGAGGGACACTGAAGCTTTCTTT. This sequence encodes CASRRRDTEAFF.

The chain recombines TRBV11-2 with TRBJ2-3; D not certain. Germline V gene lookup returns CDR1 SGHAT and CDR2 FQNNGV. Trimming cost V 5 bases and J 1 base, with 10 bases left between them. The CDR3 runs to 14 residues. The CDR3 region is CASSAGYGTDTQYF. CDR3 bases: TGTGCCAGCAGCGCCGGGTATGGCACAGATACGCAGTATTTT. Full variable domain (rest looked up from reference TRBV11-2 and TRBJ2-3): EAGVAQSPRYKIIEKRQSVAFWCNPISGHATLYWYQQILGQGPKLLIQFQNNGVVDDSQLPKDRFSAERLKGVDSTLKIQPAKLEDSAVYLCASSAGYGTDTQYFGPGTRLTVL.

The rearrangement joins TRBV10-3 to TRBJ1-3; D gene ambiguous. Germline V lookup: CDR1 ENHRY, CDR2 SYGVKD. This CDR3 spans 14 amino acids. V dropped 1 base and J dropped 4 bases, with 8 bases sitting between them. As DNA, the CDR3 is TGTGCCATCAGTGAGTGGCAGCCGGGAAACACCATATATTTT. Protein sequence: CAISEWQPGNTIYF.